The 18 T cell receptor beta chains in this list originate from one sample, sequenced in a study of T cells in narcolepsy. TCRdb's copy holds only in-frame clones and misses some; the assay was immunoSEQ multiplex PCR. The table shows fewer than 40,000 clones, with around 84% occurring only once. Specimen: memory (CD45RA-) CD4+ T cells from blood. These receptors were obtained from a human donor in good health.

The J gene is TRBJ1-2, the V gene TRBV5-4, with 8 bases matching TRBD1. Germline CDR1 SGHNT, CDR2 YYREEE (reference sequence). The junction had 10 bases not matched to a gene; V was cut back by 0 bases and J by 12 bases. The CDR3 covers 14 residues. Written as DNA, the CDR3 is TGTGCCAGCAGCTTGGAGGGACAGGCTGTTCGGAACACCTTC. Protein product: CASSLEGQAVRNTF.

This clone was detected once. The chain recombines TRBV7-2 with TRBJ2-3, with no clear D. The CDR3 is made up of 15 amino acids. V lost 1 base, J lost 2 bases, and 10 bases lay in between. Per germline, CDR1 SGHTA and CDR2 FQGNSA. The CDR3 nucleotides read TGTGCCAGCAGCTTAGGCAGGTCCTACACAGATACGCAGTATTTT. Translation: CASSLGRSYTDTQYF. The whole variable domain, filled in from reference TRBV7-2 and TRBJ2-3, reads GAGVSQSPSNKVTEKGKDVELRCDPISGHTALYWYRQSLGQGLEFLIYFQGNSAPDKSGLPSDRFSAERTGGSVSTLTIQRTQQEDSAVYLCASSLGRSYTDTQYFGPGTRLTVL.

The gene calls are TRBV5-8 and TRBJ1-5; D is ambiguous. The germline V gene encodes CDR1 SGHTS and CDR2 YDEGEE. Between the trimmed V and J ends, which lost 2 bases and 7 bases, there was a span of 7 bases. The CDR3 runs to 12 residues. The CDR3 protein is CASSFRGQPQHF. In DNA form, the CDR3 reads TGTGCCAGCAGCTTTAGAGGACAGCCCCAGCATTTT.

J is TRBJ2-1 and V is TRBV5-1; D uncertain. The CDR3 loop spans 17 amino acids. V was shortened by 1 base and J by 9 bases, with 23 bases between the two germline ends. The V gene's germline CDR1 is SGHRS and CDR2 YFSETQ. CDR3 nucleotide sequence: TGCGCCAGCAGCTTGAGGCCGCGAGTGGATGGGTTCGGTGAGCAGTTCTTC. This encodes CASSLRPRVDGFGEQFF.

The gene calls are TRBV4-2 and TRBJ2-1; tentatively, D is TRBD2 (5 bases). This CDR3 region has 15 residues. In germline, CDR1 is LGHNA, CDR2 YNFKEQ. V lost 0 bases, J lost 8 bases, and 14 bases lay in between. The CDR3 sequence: CASSQEERPRDEQFF. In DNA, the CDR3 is TGTGCCAGCAGCCAAGAGGAGCGGCCAAGGGATGAGCAGTTCTTC.

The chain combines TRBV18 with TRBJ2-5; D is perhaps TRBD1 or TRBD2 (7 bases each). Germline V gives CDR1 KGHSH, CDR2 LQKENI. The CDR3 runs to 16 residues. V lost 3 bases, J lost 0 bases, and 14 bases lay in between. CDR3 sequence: CASSPGGGRYQETQYF. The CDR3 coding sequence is TGTGCCAGCTCACCGGGAGGGGGCCGGTACCAAGAGACCCAGTACTTC.

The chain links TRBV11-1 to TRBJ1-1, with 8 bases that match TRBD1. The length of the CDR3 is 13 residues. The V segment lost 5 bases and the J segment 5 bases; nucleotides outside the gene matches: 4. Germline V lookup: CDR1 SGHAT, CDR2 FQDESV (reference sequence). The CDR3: CASSGGQATEAFF. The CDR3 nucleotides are TGTGCCAGCAGCGGGGGACAGGCGACTGAAGCTTTCTTT.

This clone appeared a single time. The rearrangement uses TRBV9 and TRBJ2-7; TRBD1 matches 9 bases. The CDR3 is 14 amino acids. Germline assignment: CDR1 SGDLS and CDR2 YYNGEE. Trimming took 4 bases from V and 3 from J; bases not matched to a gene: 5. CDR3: CASSSGQGRYEQYF. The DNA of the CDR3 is TGTGCCAGCAGCTCCGGACAGGGGCGCTACGAGCAGTACTTC.

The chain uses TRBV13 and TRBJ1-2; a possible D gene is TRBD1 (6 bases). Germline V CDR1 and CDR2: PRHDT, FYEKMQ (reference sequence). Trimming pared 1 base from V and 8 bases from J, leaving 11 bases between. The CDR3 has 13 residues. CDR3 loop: CASSLAQGGGYTF. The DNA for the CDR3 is TGTGCCAGCAGCTTAGCACAGGGCGGAGGCTACACCTTC.

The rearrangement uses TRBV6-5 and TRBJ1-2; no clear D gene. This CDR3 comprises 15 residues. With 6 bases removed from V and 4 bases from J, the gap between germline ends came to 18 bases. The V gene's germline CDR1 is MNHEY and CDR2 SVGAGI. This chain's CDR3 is CASSLSATGSYGYTF. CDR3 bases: TGTGCCAGCAGCCTATCTGCGACCGGATCCTATGGCTACACCTTC.

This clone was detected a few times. CDR3 coding DNA: TGCGCCAGCAGTGAGTCGTCGGGGGCCACCGGGGAGCTGTTTTTT. Translating gives CASSESSGATGELFF. The rearrangement joins TRBV10-2 to TRBJ2-2, with D perhaps being TRBD1 or TRBD2 (6 bases each). V was pared by 0 bases and J by 4 bases, with 9 bases between. The CDR3 runs 15 residues. Germline CDR1 reads WSHSY; CDR2 reads SAAADI.

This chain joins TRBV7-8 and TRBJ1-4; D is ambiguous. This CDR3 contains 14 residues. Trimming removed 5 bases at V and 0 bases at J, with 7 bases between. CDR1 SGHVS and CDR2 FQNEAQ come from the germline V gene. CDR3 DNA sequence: TGTGCCAGCAGCCTCTTGGCAACTAATGAAAAACTGTTTTTT. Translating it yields CASSLLATNEKLFF.

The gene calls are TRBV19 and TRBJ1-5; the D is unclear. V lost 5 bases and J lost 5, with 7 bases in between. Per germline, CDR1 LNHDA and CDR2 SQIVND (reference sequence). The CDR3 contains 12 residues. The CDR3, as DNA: TGTGCCAGTAGTCCGTTAGATCAGCCCCAGCATTTT. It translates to CASSPLDQPQHF.

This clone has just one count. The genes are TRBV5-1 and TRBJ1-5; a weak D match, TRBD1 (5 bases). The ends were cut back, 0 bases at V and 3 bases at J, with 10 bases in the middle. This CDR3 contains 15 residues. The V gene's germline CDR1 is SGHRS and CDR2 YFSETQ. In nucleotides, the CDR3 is TGCGCCAGCAGCTTGGGGGGGGACCCCAATCAGCCCCAGCATTTT. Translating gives CASSLGGDPNQPQHF. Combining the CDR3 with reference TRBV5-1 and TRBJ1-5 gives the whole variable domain KAGVTQTPRYLIKTRGQQVTLSCSPISGHRSVSWYQQTPGQGLQFLFEYFSETQRNKGNFPGRFSGRQFSNSRSEMNVSTLELGDSALYLCASSLGGDPNQPQHFGDGTRLSIL.

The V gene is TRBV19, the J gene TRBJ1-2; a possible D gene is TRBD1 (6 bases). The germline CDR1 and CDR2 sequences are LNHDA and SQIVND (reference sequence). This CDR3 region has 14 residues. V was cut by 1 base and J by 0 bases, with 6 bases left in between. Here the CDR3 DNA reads TGTGCCAGTAGTATAGCAGGGGCTAACTATGGCTACACCTTC. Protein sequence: CASSIAGANYGYTF.

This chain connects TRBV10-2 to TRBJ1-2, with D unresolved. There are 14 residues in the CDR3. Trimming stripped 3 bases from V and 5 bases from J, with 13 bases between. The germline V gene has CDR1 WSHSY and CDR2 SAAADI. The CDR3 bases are TGCGCCAGCAGTGACGGGTCAGCAGGTTATGGCTACACCTTC. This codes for CASSDGSAGYGYTF.

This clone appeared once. The CDR3 DNA reads as TGTGCCAGCACGGGTTCTGGGGCCAACGTCCTGACTTTC. It is translated as CASTGSGANVLTF. The chain combines TRBV6-1 with TRBJ2-6; D unresolved. V dropped 7 bases and J dropped 1 base, with 5 bases sitting between them. The CDR3 is 13 residues long. Germline-derived CDR1 and CDR2 are MNHNS and SASEGT.

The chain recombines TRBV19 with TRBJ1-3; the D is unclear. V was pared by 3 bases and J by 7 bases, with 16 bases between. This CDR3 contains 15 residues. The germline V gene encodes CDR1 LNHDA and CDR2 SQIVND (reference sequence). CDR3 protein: CASSMKGASENTIYF. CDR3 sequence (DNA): TGTGCCAGTAGTATGAAGGGTGCTTCGGAGAACACCATATATTTT.